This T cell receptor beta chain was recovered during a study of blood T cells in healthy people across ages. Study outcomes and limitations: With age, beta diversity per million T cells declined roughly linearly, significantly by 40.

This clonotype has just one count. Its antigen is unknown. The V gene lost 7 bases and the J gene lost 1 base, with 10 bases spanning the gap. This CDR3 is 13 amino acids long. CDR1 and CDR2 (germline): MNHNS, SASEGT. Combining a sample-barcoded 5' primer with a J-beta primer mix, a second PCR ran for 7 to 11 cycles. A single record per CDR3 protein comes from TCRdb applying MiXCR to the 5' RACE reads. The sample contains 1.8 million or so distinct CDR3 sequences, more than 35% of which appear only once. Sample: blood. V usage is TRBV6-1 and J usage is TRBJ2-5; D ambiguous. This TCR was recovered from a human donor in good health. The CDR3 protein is CASTFRGQETQYF. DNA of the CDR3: TGTGCCAGCACTTTTCGTGGCCAAGAGACCCAGTACTTC.